These 29 T cell receptor beta chains share one sample of origin, sequenced in a study of CD8 T cells in ankylosing spondylitis. TCRdb passed the 5' RACE reads through MiXCR, listing each CDR3 protein once. The sample contains approximately 39,000 distinct CDR3 sequences, 13% of which appear only once. Sample: synovial fluid, either unsorted or a sorted T cell fraction (not recorded which). The receptors stem from a male donor with ankylosing spondylitis.

This chain joins TRBV5-1 and TRBJ1-1; TRBD1 is a possible D gene (6 bases). CDR1 is SGHRS and CDR2 is YFSETQ in the germline V gene. Deletions cut 3 bases from V and 4 bases from J, with 16 bases between. The CDR3 is 15 residues long. Here the CDR3 DNA reads TGCGCCAGCAGCTCCCTACAGGGATTGGGCACTGAAGCTTTCTTT. Its protein is CASSSLQGLGTEAFF.

The genes are TRBV4-2 and TRBJ1-1; no clear D. With 4 bases removed from V and 6 bases from J, the gap between germline ends came to 9 bases. Germline V gene data show CDR1 as LGHNA and CDR2 as YNFKEQ. The CDR3 covers 12 residues. DNA for the CDR3: TGTGCCAGCAGCCTAATGGACGCTGAAGCTTTCTTT. Translated, it gives CASSLMDAEAFF.

This clonotype was observed a few times. The genes are TRBV20-1 and TRBJ1-6, with TRBD1 matching over 9 bases. The germline V gene has CDR1 DFQATT and CDR2 SNEGSKA (reference sequence). The CDR3 loop spans 17 amino acids. After removal of 0 bases from V and 7 bases from J, the junction contained 10 bases not matched to a gene. In DNA, the CDR3 is TGCAGTGCTAGAGATCTGGGGACAGGGACTAAGAATTCACCCCTCCACTTT. Amino acid sequence: CSARDLGTGTKNSPLHF.

The CDR3: CASSPDWGTYNEQFF. The CDR3 nucleotides are TGTGCCAGCAGTCCGGACTGGGGCACTTACAATGAGCAGTTCTTC. The rearrangement links TRBV7-9 to TRBJ2-1, with D tentatively TRBD1 or TRBD2 (5 bases each). The V and J ends lost 6 bases and 4 bases respectively, with 16 bases between them. Looked up from germline, CDR1 is SEHNR and CDR2 is FQNEAQ (reference sequence). The CDR3 loop spans 15 amino acids. Using reference TRBV7-9 and TRBJ2-1 for the parts outside the CDR3, the full variable domain is DTGVSQNPRHKITKRGQNVTFRCDPISEHNRLYWYRQTLGQGPEFLTYFQNEAQLEKSRLLSDRFSAERPKGSFSTLEIQRTEQGDSAMYLCASSPDWGTYNEQFFGPGTRLTVL.

This clonotype was counted between two and nine times. V and J are TRBV11-2 and TRBJ1-2; perhaps TRBD1 as D (6 bases). Germline values: CDR1 SGHAT, CDR2 FQNNGV. The V end was cut by 6 bases, the J end by 0 bases, with 23 bases between. The CDR3 sequence is 18 residues long. The CDR3 sequence: CASRKTGGASGANYGYTF. The DNA of the CDR3 is TGTGCCAGCAGAAAGACAGGCGGGGCCTCGGGGGCTAACTATGGCTACACCTTC.

This sequence joins TRBV29-1 and TRBJ2-7; unclear D gene. V was cut by 7 bases and J by 3 bases, with 13 bases left in between. The CDR3 has 12 residues. CDR1 is SQVTM and CDR2 is ANQGSEA in the germline V gene. In nucleotides, the CDR3 is TGCAGCGGCCCGGGTTATTACTACGAGCAGTACTTC. Protein sequence: CSGPGYYYEQYF.

By its share, this clonotype is medium-sized. V gene TRBV6-4 combines with J gene TRBJ2-2; D ambiguous. In germline, CDR1 is MRHNA, CDR2 SNTAGT. V lost 6 bases and J lost 3, with 11 bases in between. The CDR3 runs to 14 residues. The CDR3 loop reads CASSPSLDTGELFF. The CDR3 DNA reads TGTGCCAGCAGCCCCTCCCTAGACACCGGGGAGCTGTTTTTT.

This clonotype appeared a few times. The chain links TRBV7-2 to TRBJ1-5, with D hard to call. The length of the CDR3 is 15 residues. Germline V gives CDR1 SGHTA, CDR2 FQGNSA. The V end was cut by 5 bases, the J end by 4 bases, with 15 bases between. CDR3 coding DNA: TGTGCCAGCAGCCCCCCAGTAGGGAGGAATCAGCCCCAGCATTTT. Amino acid sequence: CASSPPVGRNQPQHF.

The table lists this clonotype with a count of one. This sequence joins TRBV4-1 and TRBJ2-1; no definite D call. V was clipped by 0 bases and J by 1 base, with 10 bases between them. Germline V gene data show CDR1 as MGHRA and CDR2 as YSYEKL. CDR3 size: 16 residues. CDR3 amino acids: CASSQDRMTSYNEQFF. Here the CDR3 DNA reads TGCGCCAGCAGCCAAGATAGGATGACGTCCTACAATGAGCAGTTCTTC.

The gene calls are TRBV9 and TRBJ2-4, with a tentative D call TRBD1 (6 bases). V was cut by 0 bases and J by 8 bases, with 15 bases left in between. The CDR3 has 15 amino acids. From germline, CDR1 is SGDLS and CDR2 YYNGEE. CDR3 protein: CASSVEGDEGDIQYF. CDR3 in DNA: TGTGCCAGCAGCGTAGAAGGGGATGAGGGGGACATTCAGTACTTC.

The V call is TRBV11-1, the J call TRBJ2-1; D may be TRBD1 or TRBD2 (6 bases each). V shed 4 bases and J shed 8 bases, with 21 bases lying between them. This CDR3 is 16 amino acids long. CDR1 and CDR2 (germline): SGHAT, FQDESV (reference sequence). CDR3: CASSSPEGLPGDEQFF. In nucleotides, the CDR3 is TGTGCCAGCAGCTCTCCGGAGGGGTTACCAGGGGATGAGCAGTTCTTC.

This clonotype was counted a few times. V is TRBV28 and J is TRBJ2-3, with D hard to call. Germline values: CDR1 MDHEN, CDR2 SYDVKM. The CDR3 runs to 14 residues. Deletions cut 6 bases from V and 2 bases from J, with 12 bases between. This CDR3 reads CASSILLITDTQYF. For the CDR3, the DNA is TGTGCCAGCAGCATCCTCCTGATCACAGATACGCAGTATTTT.

This clonotype turned up a few times. The V and J genes are TRBV20-1 and TRBJ1-1, with 9 bases matching TRBD1. CDR3 length: 13 amino acids. Germline CDR1 reads DFQATT; CDR2 reads SNEGSKA (reference sequence). V gave up 1 base and J gave up 3 bases; unmatched junction bases: 0. The CDR3 DNA is TGCAGTGCTAGAGGACAGGGGGACACTGAAGCTTTCTTT. Its protein product is CSARGQGDTEAFF.

The chain couples TRBV12-3 or TRBV12-4 to TRBJ2-2; 9 nucleotides line up with TRBD1. Trimming at V came to 7 bases and at J to 3 bases, leaving 9 bases not matched to a gene. The CDR3 is 16 residues long. This CDR3 reads CASTQRDRVYTGELFF. In DNA, the CDR3 is TGTGCCAGCACCCAACGGGACAGGGTCTACACCGGGGAGCTGTTTTTT.

Comments on this clonotype: A read error may be the cause here, since a much bigger clone is one base away. The V gene is TRBV28, the J gene TRBJ2-7; 14 nucleotides agree with TRBD2. Looked up from germline, CDR1 is MDHEN and CDR2 is SYDVKM. The junction had 4 bases not matched to a gene; V was cut back by 6 bases and J by 3 bases. This CDR3 is 15 amino acids long. The CDR3 reads CASRMTSGRVYEQYF. CDR3 in DNA: TGTGCCAGCAGGATGACTAGCGGGAGGGTCTACGAGCAGTACTTC.

This clonotype is large in the sample. The CDR3 protein is CASSLTLGTGKEDTQYF. Written as DNA, the CDR3 is TGTGCCAGCAGCCTCACCCTAGGGACAGGGAAGGAGGATACGCAGTATTTT. The chain links TRBV4-2 to TRBJ2-3, with 9 bases matching TRBD1. CDR1 is LGHNA and CDR2 is YNFKEQ in the germline V gene. Trimming removed 4 bases from V and 6 bases from J; junction bases left unmatched: 14. The CDR3 is made up of 17 amino acids.

The chain uses TRBV27 and TRBJ1-4; TRBD1 is a possible D gene (5 bases). The CDR3 extends over 14 amino acids. With 2 bases removed from V and 14 bases from J, the gap between germline ends came to 18 bases. CDR1 and CDR2 from the germline V gene are MNHEY and SMNVEV (reference sequence). The CDR3 sequence is CASSLGFGGQGLFF. The CDR3 region has the DNA TGTGCCAGCAGTTTAGGTTTTGGAGGGCAGGGTCTGTTTTTT.

This clonotype was picked up a small number of times. CDR3 residues: CSVDRKGAEAFF. The DNA for the CDR3 is TGCAGCGTCGACAGGAAGGGGGCTGAAGCTTTCTTT. The chain joins TRBV29-1 to TRBJ1-1; the D gene is possibly TRBD1 (6 bases). This CDR3 contains 12 residues. Germline V lookup: CDR1 SQVTM, CDR2 ANQGSEA. Trimming removed 6 bases from V and 6 bases from J, with 14 bases in between.

In this sample, this clonotype turned up many times. The CDR3 here is CASSLVPDYNSPLHF. CDR3 bases: TGTGCCAGCAGCTTGGTGCCAGATTATAATTCACCCCTCCACTTT. The rearrangement links TRBV7-2 to TRBJ1-6; D gene ambiguous. The CDR3 runs 15 residues. CDR1 is SGHTA, CDR2 FQGNSA, per germline. Trimming cost V 3 bases and J 4 bases, with 10 bases left between them. Together with reference TRBV7-2 and TRBJ1-6, the CDR3 gives the full variable domain: GAGVSQSPSNKVTEKGKDVELRCDPISGHTALYWYRQSLGQGLEFLIYFQGNSAPDKSGLPSDRFSAERTGGSVSTLTIQRTQQEDSAVYLCASSLVPDYNSPLHFGNGTRLTVT.

This clonotype has more than one count but fewer than ten. The chain combines TRBV30 with TRBJ1-4, with D perhaps matching TRBD1 (5 bases). The germline V and J ends were trimmed by 4 bases and 4 bases, with 10 bases remaining between them. The CDR3 runs to 13 residues. Germline CDR1 reads GTSNPN; CDR2 reads SVGIG (reference sequence). CDR3: CAWTREFNEKLFF. CDR3 DNA: TGTGCCTGGACCAGGGAGTTTAATGAAAAACTGTTTTTT.

The chain is built from TRBV28 and TRBJ1-4, with D perhaps matching TRBD1 (5 bases). The V end lost 1 base, the J end lost 4 bases, and 19 bases lay between the germline ends. The CDR3 covers 18 residues. CDR1 is MDHEN, CDR2 SYDVKM, per germline. The CDR3 spells CASSLFSREVPFNEKLFF. Here the CDR3 DNA reads TGTGCCAGCAGTTTATTTTCCAGGGAAGTTCCCTTTAATGAAAAACTGTTTTTT.

This clonotype turned up a few times. The chain combines TRBV28 with TRBJ2-7; 7 bases line up with TRBD1. Germline lookup yields CDR1 MDHEN and CDR2 SYDVKM. Unmatched junction bases numbered 13, after V lost 2 bases and J lost 6 bases. The CDR3 runs 16 residues. Here the CDR3 DNA reads TGTGCCAGCAGTTTAAAGGGAAGAGGGGGCTATTTCGAGCAGTACTTC. It yields the protein CASSLKGRGGYFEQYF.

This clonotype was counted between two and nine times. J is TRBJ2-1 and V is TRBV4-2, with D maybe TRBD2 (6 bases). The CDR3 is 16 residues long. The germline V gene has CDR1 LGHNA and CDR2 YNFKEQ. V gave up 3 bases and J gave up 3 bases, with 15 bases separating them. CDR3 sequence: CASSQSRLGSYNEQFF. DNA for the CDR3: TGTGCCAGCAGCCAGTCTCGACTAGGGAGCTACAATGAGCAGTTCTTC.

This clonotype was seen a single time. The chain recombines TRBV4-3 with TRBJ1-1; D gene unclear. V was clipped by 3 bases and J by 2 bases, with 10 bases between them. Germline V lookup: CDR1 LGHNA, CDR2 YSLEER. The CDR3 extends over 14 amino acids. The CDR3 here is CASSQGSSNTEAFF. CDR3 coding DNA: TGCGCCAGCAGCCAGGGCAGCTCAAACACTGAAGCTTTCTTT.

This clonotype occurred many times. The chain is built from TRBV20-1 and TRBJ2-5; D remains ambiguous. The CDR3 is made up of 12 amino acids. The ends were cut back, 1 base at V and 3 bases at J, with 6 bases in the middle. Germline CDR1 is DFQATT and CDR2 is SNEGSKA (reference sequence). CDR3 nucleotide sequence: TGCAGTGCTAGAGTGACCGAAGAGACCCAGTACTTC. Amino acid sequence: CSARVTEETQYF.

V usage is TRBV6-1 and J usage is TRBJ2-7; D not certain. The germline CDR1 and CDR2 sequences are MNHNS and SASEGT. V lost 5 bases, J lost 4 bases, and 9 bases lay in between. There are 12 residues in the CDR3. The CDR3 spells CASSTLGYEQYF. The CDR3 DNA reads TGTGCCAGCAGTACTTTAGGGTACGAGCAGTACTTC.

V is TRBV10-3 and J is TRBJ1-1, with TRBD1 matching over 7 bases. The ends lost 10 bases at V and 4 bases at J; junction bases unmatched: 9. CDR1 ENHRY and CDR2 SYGVKD come from the germline V gene. CDR3 length: 13 residues. The CDR3 here is CATAGQSSTEAFF. The DNA of the CDR3 is TGTGCCACCGCGGGACAGTCGAGCACTGAAGCTTTCTTT.

CDR3 coding DNA: TGCGCCAGCAGCTTTCGGGGAGGGAATTCACCCCTCCACTTT. This sequence encodes CASSFRGGNSPLHF. The chain is built from TRBV5-1 and TRBJ1-6; D is ambiguous. Germline V gene data show CDR1 as SGHRS and CDR2 as YFSETQ. This CDR3 is 14 amino acids long. The V gene lost 2 bases and the J gene lost 7 bases, with 10 bases spanning the gap.

The rearrangement joins TRBV12-3 or TRBV12-4 to TRBJ2-7; TRBD1 matches 8 bases. The CDR3 runs to 15 residues. The V and J ends lost 5 bases and 0 bases, in that order; junction bases with no gene match: 6. CDR3 amino acids: CASSPSGTGSYEQYF. The CDR3 DNA reads TGTGCCAGCAGTCCTTCGGGGACAGGCTCCTACGAGCAGTACTTC.